The present T cell receptor beta chain was sequenced within a study of molecular identifiers for immune sequencing clone quantification (dated by TCRdb to 2017 to 2018). Broadly, across the study: For a replicate experiment, the RNA from either about 20,000 or 100,000 naive CD8 T cells was divided into five aliquots, and four of those aliquots went on to sequencing. This methods study used CD8 T cells to benchmark TCR RNA copy counting and molecular-identifier clustering-based TCR repertoire sequencing (MIDCIRS).

Naive CD8 T cell libraries were made from roughly 21,000 to 960,000 sorted cells using 10%, 30% or 50% of purified RNA. Naive CD8 T cells, defined as CD8+CD4-CCR7+CD45RA+, were FACS-sorted into RLT Plus buffer on a BD FACSAria II. To test detection sensitivity, Jurkat RNA equal to fewer than 13 TCR copies was added to samples of about 19,000-1,100,000 naive CD8 T cells. Enrichment of CD8 T cells was done with RosetteSep CD8+ T Cell Enrichment Cocktail plus Ficoll-Paque, and ACK red cell lysis came afterward. This clonotype was seen a few times. The clone's antigen remains unknown. Qualities for individual bases were not recorded, and no much larger clone is one base off. The germline V gene (reference sequence) specifies LNHDA as CDR1 and SQIVND as CDR2. From V the trimming removes 4 bases and from J it removes 7 bases, while the gene matches leave 2 bases of the junction unaccounted for. Measured from the cysteine to the phenylalanine, the CDR3 is 13 residues long. The read is trimmed to its CDR3 DNA, 39 bases read in frame from base 1.

General conclusions and limits of the study: When barcode sub-clustering was omitted, TCR diversity was inflated by chimeric consensus sequences, with chimeras reaching as high as 47%. Spiked-in Jurkat TCR RNA (10 copies' worth), which is not part of the donor repertoire, was contained in the naive libraries. Even against a background of 800,000 to 1,000,000 naive CD8 T cells, spiked-in Jurkat TCR RNA amounting to a single cell's worth was reported to be detectable. Modeling estimated 3 to 3.5 recovered TCR RNA copies per cell, compared with about ten by digital PCR, which implies 30% to 35% capture efficiency. The sizes of highly expanded clones could end up underestimated when identical TCR molecules share a barcode. Clones above 20 RNA copies held over 97% of molecules in CMV-specific effector cells but under 1% in naive cells.

Receptor amplification or capture employed PCR. The reads were generated on a NextSeq 500. Bulk TCR libraries were prepared as previously described, using TCR primers listed in Table S5. The Qiagen AllPrep DNA/RNA kit was used to purify total RNA. Before analysis, reads from multiple sequencing runs of the same library were pooled. Regarding the original processing steps: Reads were retained only if an exact TCR constant sequence was present, and the retained reads were trimmed to 150 nt and grouped according to their 12-nt molecular barcodes. Reads inside each barcode group were sub-clustered using a 15% Levenshtein threshold, and a quality-weighted consensus sequence was constructed for each RNA molecule. Non-functional sequences were filtered out, along with any lower-count sequence sitting one edit away from another sequence. Based on a fit of two negative binomial distributions, barcode sub-clusters having less than 20% of the maximum read count were discarded. TCRdb cleaned the public reads at Q25 with fastp, built clones with MiXCR and kept in-frame beta chains. Rows matching on CDR3 protein sequence are summarized as one entry with the most common DNA and genes. TCRdb, rather than the study authors, made the V and J calls. Present in this sample are 400,000 to 600,000 distinct CDR3 sequences, about 26% of which were seen just once. The biggest ten clones account for approximately 0.8% of the sample.

Recombination joined TRBV19 with TRBJ2-1; TRBD1 fits 9 bases in the junction. The source of this sequence is a human donor in good health. Some libraries in this study had Jurkat cell RNA spiked in. Sample: naive CD8+ T cells from blood, with Jurkat cell RNA spiked in. This specimen's cell subset or site label, interpreted: FACS-sorted CD8+CD4-CCR7+CD45RA+ naive T cells. DNA sequence: TGTGCCAGTAGTAGACAGGGGGTTAATGAGCAGTTCTTC. It codes for CASSRQGVNEQFF. Here the CDR3 is joined to the reference TRBV19 and TRBJ2-1 genes, and the full variable domain is: DGGITQSPKYLFRKEGQNVTLSCEQNLNHDAMYWYRQDPGQGLRLIYYSQIVNDFQKGDIAEGYSVSREKKESFPLTVTSAQKNPTAFYLCASSRQGVNEQFFGPGTRLTVL.